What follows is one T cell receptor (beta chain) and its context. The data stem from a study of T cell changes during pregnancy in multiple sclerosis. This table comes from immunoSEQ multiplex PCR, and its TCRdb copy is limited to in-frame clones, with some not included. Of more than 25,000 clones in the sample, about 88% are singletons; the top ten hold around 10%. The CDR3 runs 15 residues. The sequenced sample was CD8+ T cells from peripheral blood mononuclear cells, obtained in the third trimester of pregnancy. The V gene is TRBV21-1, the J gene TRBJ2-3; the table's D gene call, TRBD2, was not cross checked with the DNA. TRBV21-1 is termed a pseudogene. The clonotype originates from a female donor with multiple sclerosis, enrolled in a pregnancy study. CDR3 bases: TGTGCCAGGCTGACTGGGCGGGGGGGCCCAGATACGCAGTATTTT. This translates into CARLTGRGGPDTQYF.